The present TCR beta chain was sequenced within a study of CD8+ T cells in alopecia areata (dated by TCRdb to the late 2010s). General notes on the study: Treated patients were enrolled in an open-label pilot trial of oral tofacitinib, 5 to 10 mg twice daily, for moderate-to-severe alopecia areata. Tofacitinib was administered for 6 to 18 months, and 6 months of follow-up off drug were then conducted to assess delayed response and recurrence. In treated patients, disease severity was measured using the SALT score, which gives the percentage of scalp surface area affected. The study used high-throughput TCRbeta sequencing to examine T cell clonal expansion in alopecia areata, in both the C3H/HeJ mouse model and human patients. In humans, TCRbeta sequencing was performed on scalp tissue and on sorted CD4+ and CD8+ peripheral blood T cells from healthy controls and from patients with patchy or totalis/universalis alopecia areata. Tofacitinib-treated patients had biopsies at baseline and at 4 and 24 weeks of treatment, with a later scalp biopsy in several patients. Scalp clonality was compared among normal scalp (n=4), patchy alopecia areata scalp (n=8), and alopecia totalis/universalis scalp (n=8). RNA was obtained with the PAXgene miRNA kit for fixed scalp, the miRNeasy kit for PBMCs, and the RNeasy kit for mouse skin. immunoSEQ multiplex PCR using 35 Vbeta forward primers and 13 Jbeta reverse primers was used to amplify TCRbeta CDR3 regions. What the authors observed across the whole study: Shared TCR sequences between patients were less evident than in mice, which may be partly attributable to HLA diversity in the patient population. Because the treated cohort was small and had only one nonresponder, larger studies are needed to examine links between baseline CD8+ expansion and response. Unlike mouse skin, where gammadelta T cells dominate, normal human skin contains resident alphabeta T cells that get sequenced too, which complicates analysis of the scalp TCR repertoire. Lesional scalp, especially in alopecia totalis/universalis, showed higher clonality and more expanded CD8+ clones than normal scalp, suggesting antigenic drive. Many expanded lesional clones persisted in scalp and blood during tofacitinib treatment, which may partly explain relapse after stopping treatment. Tofacitinib significantly decreased scalp clonality and the number of expanded CD8+ clones among the top 100 scalp clones.

As encoded in the germline V gene, CDR1 is SGHAT while CDR2 is FQNNGV. The CDR3, from cysteine to phenylalanine, totals 14 residues. The CDR3 DNA has 42 bases and is translated from base 1. The germline V and J ends show losses of 5 bases and 3 bases respectively, and no gene match explains 7 bases of the junction. Remarks on this clone: The antigen this receptor binds is unknown. Base qualities are not provided; no much larger clone lies one nucleotide away.

Receptor amplification or capture employed the immunoSEQ multiplex PCR assay. RNA was extracted from all samples and reverse transcribed into cDNA as template for TCR sequencing. First-strand cDNA was synthesized with SuperScript III using a 2:1 mix of oligo-dT and random hexamers. A synthetic immune receptor repertoire was used to assess amplification bias, and residual bias was removed computationally. Concerning the study's data processing: Raw reads were preprocessed to remove errors, and CDR3 was defined according to IMGT conventions as the region from the conserved cysteine to phenylalanine. Clonality was computed by normalizing Shannon entropy by log2 of the number of productive unique TCRs and subtracting the result from 1. Whether scalp clones were CD4 or CD8 was inferred by matching scalp TCRbeta sequences against CD4 and CD8 repertoires sorted from blood. TCRdb's version of the immuneACCESS table is confined to in-frame rearrangements and falls short of the full clone set. An unresolved V gene accounts for under half of the shortfall where checked; the remainder is of unknown origin. D and trimming were read from the DNA, whereas the V and J calls and clone size are those reported in that table. Counted in this sample were roughly 40,000 clones; approximately 92% of them appeared once. The ten most abundant clones make up about 20% of the sample.

Taken with the paper, the label for time point translates to: 20 to 30 weeks on oral tofacitinib. Explained via the paper, the treatment or condition label denotes: oral pan-JAK inhibitor, 5-10 mg twice daily. From alopecia areata patients, peripheral blood was collected along with lesional scalp punch biopsies. After PBMCs were isolated by density centrifugation and stained for CD3, CD4 and CD8, a FACSAria was used to sort CD4+ and CD8+ T cells. This receptor was obtained from a human donor with alopecia areata. Recombination linked TRBV11-2 to TRBJ2-7; the central 7 bases match TRBD1. The sample in question was CD8+ T cells sorted from blood, obtained at week 24, from a patient treated with tofacitinib. The CDR3 in this case is CASSPRGQDYEQYF. The base sequence is TGTGCCAGCAGCCCCCGCGGACAGGACTACGAGCAGTACTTC.